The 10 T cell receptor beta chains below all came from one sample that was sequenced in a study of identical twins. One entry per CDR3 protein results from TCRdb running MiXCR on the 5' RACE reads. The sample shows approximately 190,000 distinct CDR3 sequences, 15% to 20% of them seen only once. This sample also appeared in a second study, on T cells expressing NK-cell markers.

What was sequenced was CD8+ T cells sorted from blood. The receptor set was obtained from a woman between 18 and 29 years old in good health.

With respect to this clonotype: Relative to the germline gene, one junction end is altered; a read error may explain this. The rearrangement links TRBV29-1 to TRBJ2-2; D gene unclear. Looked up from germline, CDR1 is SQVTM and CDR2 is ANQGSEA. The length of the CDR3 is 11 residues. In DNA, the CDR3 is TGCAGCCTTGAGTACGCCGGGGAGCTGTTTTTT. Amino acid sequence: CSLEYAGELFF.

CDR3 amino acids: CASISPWRARHNEQFF. The DNA for the CDR3 is TGTGCCAGCATAAGTCCCTGGCGGGCCCGACACAATGAGCAGTTCTTC. This chain uses TRBV6-2 or TRBV6-3 with TRBJ2-1; D is possibly TRBD2 (5 bases). Trimming cost V 7 bases and J 5 bases, with 21 bases left between them. Per the germline V gene, CDR1 is MNHEY and CDR2 is SVGEGT. The CDR3 covers 16 residues.

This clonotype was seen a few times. CDR3 residues: CASSFVDRVMNTEAFF. CDR3 coding DNA: TGTGCCAGCAGTTTCGTAGACAGGGTAATGAACACTGAAGCTTTCTTT. The chain couples TRBV12-3 or TRBV12-4 to TRBJ1-1; 7 nucleotides agree with TRBD1. The V segment lost 3 bases and the J segment 0 bases; nucleotides outside the gene matches: 7. CDR3 length: 16 amino acids.

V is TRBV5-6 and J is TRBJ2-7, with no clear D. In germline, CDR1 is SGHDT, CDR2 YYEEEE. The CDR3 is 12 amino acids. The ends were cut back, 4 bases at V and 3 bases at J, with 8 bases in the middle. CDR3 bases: TGTGCCAGCAGCCAATCGTTCTACGAGCAGTACTTC. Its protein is CASSQSFYEQYF.

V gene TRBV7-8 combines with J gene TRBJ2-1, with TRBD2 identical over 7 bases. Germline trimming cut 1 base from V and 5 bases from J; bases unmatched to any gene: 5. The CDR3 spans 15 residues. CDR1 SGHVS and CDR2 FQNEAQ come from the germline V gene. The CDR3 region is CASSLVSSGNNEQFF. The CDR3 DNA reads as TGTGCCAGCAGCTTAGTTTCTAGCGGCAACAATGAGCAGTTCTTC.

This chain's CDR3 is CASSLVPPFLGASGGHNEQFF. The CDR3, as DNA: TGTGCCAGCAGCTTAGTACCCCCTTTTTTGGGGGCCAGCGGGGGACACAATGAGCAGTTCTTC. The genes are TRBV7-6 and TRBJ2-1; 8 bases agree with TRBD2. Losses at the gene ends were 1 base for V and 5 bases for J; bases not matched to a gene: 22. The CDR3 length is 21 residues. CDR1 and CDR2 from the germline V gene are SGHVS and FNYEAQ.

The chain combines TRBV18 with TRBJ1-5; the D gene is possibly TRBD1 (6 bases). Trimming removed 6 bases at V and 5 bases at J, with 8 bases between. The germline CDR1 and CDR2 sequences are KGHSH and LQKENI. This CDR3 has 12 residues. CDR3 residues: CASSSGDQPQHF. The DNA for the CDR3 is TGTGCCAGCTCGTCAGGGGATCAGCCCCAGCATTTT. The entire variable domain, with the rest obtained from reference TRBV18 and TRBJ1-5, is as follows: NAGVMQNPRHLVRRRGQEARLRCSPMKGHSHVYWYRQLPEEGLKFMVYLQKENIIDESGMPKERFSAEFPKEGPSILRIQQVVRGDSAAYFCASSSGDQPQHFGDGTRLSIL.

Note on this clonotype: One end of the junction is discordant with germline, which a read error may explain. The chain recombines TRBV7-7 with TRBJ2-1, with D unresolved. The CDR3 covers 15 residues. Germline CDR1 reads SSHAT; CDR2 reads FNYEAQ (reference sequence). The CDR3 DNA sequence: TGTGCTAGCAGCCCGAACCCTGGTCGATTCGATGAGCAGTTCTTC. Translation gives CASSPNPGRFDEQFF.

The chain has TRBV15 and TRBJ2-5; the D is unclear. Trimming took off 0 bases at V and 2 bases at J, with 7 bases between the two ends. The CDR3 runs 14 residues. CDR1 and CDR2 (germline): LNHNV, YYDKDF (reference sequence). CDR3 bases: TGTGCCACCAGCAGAGACTACGATCAAGAGACCCAGTACTTC. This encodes CATSRDYDQETQYF.

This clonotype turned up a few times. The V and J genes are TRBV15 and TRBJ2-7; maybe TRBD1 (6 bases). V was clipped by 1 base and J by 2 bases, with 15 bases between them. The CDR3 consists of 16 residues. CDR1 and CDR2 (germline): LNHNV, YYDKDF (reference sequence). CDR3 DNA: TGTGCCACCAGCAGAGGCCTCAACAGGGTCGCCTACGAGCAGTACTTC. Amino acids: CATSRGLNRVAYEQYF. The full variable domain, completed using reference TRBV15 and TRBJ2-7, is DAMVIQNPRYQVTQFGKPVTLSCSQTLNHNVMYWYQQKSSQAPKLLFHYYDKDFNNEADTPDNFQSRRPNTSFCFLDIRSPGLGDTAMYLCATSRGLNRVAYEQYFGPGTRLTVT.